The 18 T cell receptor beta chains below come from one sample, sequenced in a study of Ad26.COV2.S vaccination and SARS-CoV-2 variants. Clones were read by immunoSEQ multiplex PCR, and TCRdb kept only the in-frame ones, dropping some. Of about 400,000 clones listed, approximately 91% are singletons. Treatment given: around 19 received Ad26.COV2.S at low or high dose, single or two shots; about 5 received placebo; per-sample allocation not given. Specimen acquisition occurred on day 63 following the initial vaccine or placebo injection. The sample consisted of peripheral blood, taken in a trial of Ad26.COV2.S vaccine versus placebo. These receptors came from a person aged 18-65 years who received the Ad26.COV2.S COVID-19 vaccine or a placebo.

This chain joins TRBV10-1 and TRBJ2-1; D is undetermined. CDR3 size: 13 residues. Per germline, CDR1 WNHNN and CDR2 SYGVQD (reference sequence). The ends were cut back, 5 bases at V and 3 bases at J, with 8 bases in the middle. CDR3 DNA: TGCGCCAGCAGTAATACAGTCTACAATGAGCAGTTCTTC. This codes for CASSNTVYNEQFF.

This rearrangement joins TRBV25-1 to TRBJ1-1, with a weak D call TRBD1 (6 bases). The V gene lost 1 base and the J gene lost 0 bases, with 9 bases spanning the gap. The CDR3 runs 15 residues. Germline lookup yields CDR1 MGHDK and CDR2 SYGVNS. The DNA of the CDR3 is TGTGCCAGCAGTGAATTCGGGGGGCTGAACACTGAAGCTTTCTTT. Protein product: CASSEFGGLNTEAFF.

The V and J genes are TRBV5-5 and TRBJ1-1; 7 bases map to TRBD1. Trimming cost V 1 base and J 5 bases; bases outside gene matches: 5. The CDR3 contains 14 residues. The germline V gene encodes CDR1 SGHKS and CDR2 YYEKEE (reference sequence). The chain's CDR3 is CASSLLQGGTEAFF. The CDR3 bases are TGTGCCAGCAGCTTGTTGCAGGGGGGAACTGAAGCTTTCTTT.

V usage is TRBV18 and J usage is TRBJ2-5; D might be TRBD1 (6 bases). The CDR3 has 13 amino acids. The germline V and J ends were trimmed by 1 base and 4 bases, with 7 bases remaining between them. From germline, CDR1 is KGHSH and CDR2 LQKENI. The CDR3 nucleotides read TGTGCCAGCTCACCACAACAGGGAGAGACCCAGTACTTC. It is translated as CASSPQQGETQYF. Looking up the rest from reference TRBV18 and TRBJ2-5 gives the full variable domain: NAGVMQNPRHLVRRRGQEARLRCSPMKGHSHVYWYRQLPEEGLKFMVYLQKENIIDESGMPKERFSAEFPKEGPSILRIQQVVRGDSAAYFCASSPQQGETQYFGPGTRLLVL.

This sequence joins TRBV5-1 and TRBJ2-7; 9 bases are shared with TRBD1. The CDR3 consists of 14 residues. The V gene end was trimmed by 1 base and the J gene end by 3 bases; junction bases not matched to a gene: 2. The germline V gene encodes CDR1 SGHRS and CDR2 YFSETQ. CDR3 residues: CASSLTGGIYEQYF. CDR3 sequence (DNA): TGCGCCAGCAGCTTGACAGGGGGCATCTACGAGCAGTACTTC.

On this clone itself: Other DNA sequences from this sample encode an identical CDR3 as well. J is TRBJ1-1 and V is TRBV10-1; D unclear. V was pared by 3 bases and J by 0 bases, with 2 bases between. The germline CDR1 and CDR2 sequences are WNHNN and SYGVQD (reference sequence). The CDR3 has 12 residues. As DNA, the CDR3 is TGCGCCAGCAGTGATTTGAACACTGAAGCTTTCTTT. This gives the protein CASSDLNTEAFF.

V usage is TRBV19 and J usage is TRBJ2-3; TRBD2 matches at 8 bases. This CDR3 contains 16 residues. J was trimmed by 7 bases and V by 1 base; bases with no gene match: 10. From germline, CDR1 is LNHDA and CDR2 SQIVND (reference sequence). CDR3 DNA sequence: TGTGCCAGTAGTATAGTCCGCGGGGGGATTAGGAATACGCAGTATTTT. Amino acid sequence: CASSIVRGGIRNTQYF.

The chain carries TRBV7-7 and TRBJ2-7; 9 bases are a match to TRBD2. The CDR3 runs to 16 residues. From germline, CDR1 is SSHAT and CDR2 FNYEAQ (reference sequence). Unmatched junction bases numbered 5, after V lost 2 bases and J lost 0 bases. The chain's CDR3 is CASSLQGSGSSYEQYF. The CDR3 DNA reads TGTGCCAGCAGCTTACAGGGTAGCGGGAGCTCCTACGAGCAGTACTTC.

The J gene is TRBJ1-2, the V gene TRBV12-3 or TRBV12-4; no firm D call. Trimming pared 2 bases from V and 6 bases from J, leaving 10 bases between. The CDR3 totals 13 residues. The DNA for the CDR3 is TGTGCCAGCAGTTTAAGACCAGTTAATGGCTACACCTTC. Translated: CASSLRPVNGYTF.

Notes on this clone: Other DNA variants within this sample encode the same CDR3. The CDR3 loop reads CASSETGGDQPQHF. In nucleotides, the CDR3 is TGTGCCAGTAGTGAGACAGGGGGGGACCAGCCCCAGCATTTT. The chain carries TRBV19 and TRBJ1-5; 9 nucleotides match TRBD1. V lost 5 bases, J lost 7 bases, and 6 bases stayed unmatched. CDR1 and CDR2 from the germline V gene are LNHDA and SQIVND (reference sequence). The CDR3 spans 14 residues. The entire variable domain, with the rest obtained from reference TRBV19 and TRBJ1-5, is as follows: DGGITQSPKYLFRKEGQNVTLSCEQNLNHDAMYWYRQDPGQGLRLIYYSQIVNDFQKGDIAEGYSVSREKKESFPLTVTSAQKNPTAFYLCASSETGGDQPQHFGDGTRLSIL.

V gene TRBV10-3 combines with J gene TRBJ2-2; D may correspond to TRBD1 or TRBD2 (6 bases each). This CDR3 is 16 amino acids long. From germline, CDR1 is ENHRY and CDR2 SYGVKD. Trimming took 6 bases from V and 0 from J, leaving 14 bases between them. CDR3 DNA: TGTGCCATCAGGAACGGGGGCAGTTCGAACACCGGGGAGCTGTTTTTT. Its protein is CAIRNGGSSNTGELFF.

This clone was seen a few times. The V and J genes are TRBV6-5 and TRBJ1-6; D may be TRBD1 (5 bases). The germline CDR1 and CDR2 sequences are MNHEY and SVGAGI. V dropped 6 bases and J dropped 6 bases, with 15 bases sitting between them. This CDR3 is built from 15 residues. In nucleotides, the CDR3 is TGTGCCAGCAGAGGTGACAGAGGAGGTAATTCACCCCTCCACTTT. It specifies CASRGDRGGNSPLHF.

This chain uses TRBV7-8 with TRBJ1-6; TRBD1 matches 10 bases. Trimming took 5 bases from V and 7 from J; bases not matched to a gene: 11. The germline V gene has CDR1 SGHVS and CDR2 FQNEAQ. The CDR3 runs 17 residues. DNA of the CDR3: TGTGCCAGCAGCGTTTCTTCGGGACAGGGGTGGAATTCACCCCTCCACTTT. Amino acid sequence: CASSVSSGQGWNSPLHF. Combining the CDR3 with reference TRBV7-8 and TRBJ1-6 gives the whole variable domain GAGVSQSPRYKVAKRGQDVALRCDPISGHVSLFWYQQALGQGPEFLTYFQNEAQLDKSGLPSDRFFAERPEGSVSTLKIQRTQQEDSAVYLCASSVSSGQGWNSPLHFGNGTRLTVT.

This clone has just one count. This chain uses TRBV19 with TRBJ1-2, with TRBD1 as a possible D gene (6 bases). The ends were cut back, 1 base at V and 4 bases at J, with 10 bases in the middle. Germline values: CDR1 LNHDA, CDR2 SQIVND (reference sequence). CDR3 length: 14 residues. The CDR3 nucleotides are TGTGCCAGTAGTATAGGCCAGGGGAGCTATGGCTACACCTTC. It encodes CASSIGQGSYGYTF.

The J gene is TRBJ2-4, the V gene TRBV4-3; TRBD1 matches 8 bases. Germline V gene lookup returns CDR1 LGHNA and CDR2 YSLEER. The CDR3 sequence is 19 residues long. Germline trimming cut 4 bases from V and 4 bases from J; bases unmatched to any gene: 18. The CDR3 reads CASSPTTGVDDRLKNIQYF. As DNA, the CDR3 is TGCGCCAGCAGCCCCACGACAGGGGTCGACGATCGCCTAAAAAACATTCAGTACTTC.

V gene TRBV20-1 combines with J gene TRBJ2-5; 9 bases agree with TRBD1. The CDR3 is 17 amino acids. Germline V gene data show CDR1 as DFQATT and CDR2 as SNEGSKA (reference sequence). J lost 5 bases, V lost 3 bases, and 16 bases had no gene match. In DNA form, the CDR3 reads TGCAGTGCTAGTGCCCCTTTCGACAGGGGGGGAGAGGAGACCCAGTACTTC. Amino acid sequence: CSASAPFDRGGEETQYF.

The rearrangement uses TRBV4-2 and TRBJ1-2; possibly TRBD1 for D (5 bases). The V gene lost 1 base and the J gene lost 3 bases, with 12 bases spanning the gap. There are 15 residues in the CDR3. The germline gives CDR1 LGHNA, CDR2 YNFKEQ. The CDR3, as DNA: TGTGCCAGCAGCCAAGGGACTTGGGGGGACTATGGCTACACCTTC. Protein sequence: CASSQGTWGDYGYTF.

With respect to this clone: Additional DNA sequences in this sample encode the identical CDR3. The chain has TRBV30 and TRBJ2-3; 11 bases align to TRBD2. Germline loops: CDR1 GTSNPN, CDR2 SVGIG (reference sequence). J was trimmed by 1 base and V by 0 bases; bases with no gene match: 0. The CDR3 is made up of 15 amino acids. Here the CDR3 reads CAWSVGLAGTDTQYF. The CDR3 DNA sequence: TGTGCCTGGAGTGTGGGACTAGCGGGCACAGATACGCAGTATTTT.